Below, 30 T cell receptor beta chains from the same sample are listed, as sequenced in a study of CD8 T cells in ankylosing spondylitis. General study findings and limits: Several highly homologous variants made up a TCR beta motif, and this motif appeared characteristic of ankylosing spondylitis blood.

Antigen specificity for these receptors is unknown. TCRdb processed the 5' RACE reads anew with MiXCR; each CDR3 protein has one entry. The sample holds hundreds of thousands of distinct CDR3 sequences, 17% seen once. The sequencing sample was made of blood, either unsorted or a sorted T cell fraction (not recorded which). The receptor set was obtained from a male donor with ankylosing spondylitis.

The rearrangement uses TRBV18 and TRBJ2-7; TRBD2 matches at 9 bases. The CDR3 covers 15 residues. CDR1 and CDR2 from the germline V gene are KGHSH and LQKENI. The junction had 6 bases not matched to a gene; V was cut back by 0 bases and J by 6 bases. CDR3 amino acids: CASSPPGLAGSEQYF. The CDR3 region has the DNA TGTGCCAGCTCACCACCTGGGCTAGCGGGGAGCGAGCAGTACTTC.

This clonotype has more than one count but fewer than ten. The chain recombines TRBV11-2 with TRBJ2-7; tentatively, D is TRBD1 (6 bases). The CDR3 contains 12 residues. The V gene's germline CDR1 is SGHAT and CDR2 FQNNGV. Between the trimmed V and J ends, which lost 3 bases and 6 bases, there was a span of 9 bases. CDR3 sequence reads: CASSLDSSEQYF. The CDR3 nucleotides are TGTGCCAGCAGCTTGGACAGTAGCGAGCAGTACTTC.

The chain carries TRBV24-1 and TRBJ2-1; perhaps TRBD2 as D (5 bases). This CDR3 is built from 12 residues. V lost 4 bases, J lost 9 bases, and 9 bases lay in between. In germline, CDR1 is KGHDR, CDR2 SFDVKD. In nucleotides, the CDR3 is TGTGCCACCAGTGAACTAGGATTTGAGCAGTTCTTC. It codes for CATSELGFEQFF.

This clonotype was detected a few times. CDR3 loop: CATSSHLKGAGGEQYF. Here the CDR3 DNA reads TGTGCCACCAGCAGCCACCTAAAGGGGGCGGGGGGCGAGCAGTACTTC. The chain combines TRBV15 with TRBJ2-7; weak D call: TRBD2 (8 bases). In germline, CDR1 is LNHNV, CDR2 YYDKDF (reference sequence). The CDR3 loop spans 16 amino acids. The ends were cut back, 3 bases at V and 6 bases at J, with 21 bases in the middle.

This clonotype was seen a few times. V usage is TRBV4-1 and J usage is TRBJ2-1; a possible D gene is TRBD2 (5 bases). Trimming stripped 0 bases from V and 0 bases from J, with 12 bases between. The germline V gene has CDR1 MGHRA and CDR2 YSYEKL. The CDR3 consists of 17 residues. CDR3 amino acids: CASSQEIFGISYNEQFF. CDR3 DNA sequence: TGCGCCAGCAGCCAAGAGATATTCGGGATCTCCTACAATGAGCAGTTCTTC.

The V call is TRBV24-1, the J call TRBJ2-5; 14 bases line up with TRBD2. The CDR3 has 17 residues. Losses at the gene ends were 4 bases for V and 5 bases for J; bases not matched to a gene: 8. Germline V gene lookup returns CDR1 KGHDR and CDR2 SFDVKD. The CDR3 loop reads CATSERLAGGPGETQYF. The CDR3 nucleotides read TGTGCCACCAGTGAACGACTAGCGGGAGGGCCTGGGGAGACCCAGTACTTC.

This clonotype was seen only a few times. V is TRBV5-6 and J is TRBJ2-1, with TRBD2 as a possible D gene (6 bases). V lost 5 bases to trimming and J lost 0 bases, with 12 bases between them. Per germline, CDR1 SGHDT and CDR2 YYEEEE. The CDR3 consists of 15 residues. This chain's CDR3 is CASSSYGSSYNEQFF. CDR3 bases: TGTGCCAGCAGTTCTTACGGGAGCTCCTACAATGAGCAGTTCTTC.

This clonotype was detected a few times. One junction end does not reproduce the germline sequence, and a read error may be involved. The CDR3 nucleotides read TGTGCTAGCAGCCCGCCCAAGGACAATGAGCAGTTCTTC. Its protein is CASSPPKDNEQFF. The chain is built from TRBV7-7 and TRBJ2-1; D call uncertain. From germline, CDR1 is SSHAT and CDR2 FNYEAQ (reference sequence). The CDR3 extends over 13 amino acids. Looking up the rest from reference TRBV7-7 and TRBJ2-1 gives the full variable domain: GAGVSQSPRYKVTKRGQDVTLRCDPISSHATLYWYQQALGQGPEFLTYFNYEAQPDKSGLPSDRFSAERPEGSISTLTIQRTEQRDSAMYRCASSPPKDNEQFFGPGTRLTVL.

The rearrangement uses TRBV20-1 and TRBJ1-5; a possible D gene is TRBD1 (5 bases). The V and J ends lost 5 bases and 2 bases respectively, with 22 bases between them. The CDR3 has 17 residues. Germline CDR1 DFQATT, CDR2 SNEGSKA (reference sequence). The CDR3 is CSAGLGPPGLGNQPQHF. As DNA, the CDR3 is TGCAGTGCTGGACTCGGGCCGCCGGGGCTTGGCAATCAGCCCCAGCATTTT.

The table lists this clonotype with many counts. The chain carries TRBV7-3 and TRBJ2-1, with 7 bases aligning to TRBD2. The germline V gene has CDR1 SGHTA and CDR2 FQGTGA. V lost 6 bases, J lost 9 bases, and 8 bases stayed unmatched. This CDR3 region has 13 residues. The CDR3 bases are TGTGCCAGCAGTCGGGGGGAGAGGGGTGAGCAGTTCTTC. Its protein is CASSRGERGEQFF.

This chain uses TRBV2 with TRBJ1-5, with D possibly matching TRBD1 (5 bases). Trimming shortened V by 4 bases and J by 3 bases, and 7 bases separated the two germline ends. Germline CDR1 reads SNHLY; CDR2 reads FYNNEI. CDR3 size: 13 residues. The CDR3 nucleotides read TGTGCCAGCAGTGGGGACTTCAATCAGCCCCAGCATTTT. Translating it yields CASSGDFNQPQHF.

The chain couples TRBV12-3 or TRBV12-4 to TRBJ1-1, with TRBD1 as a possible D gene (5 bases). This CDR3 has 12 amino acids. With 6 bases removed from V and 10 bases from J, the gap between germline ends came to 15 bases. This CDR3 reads CASRGTGRLAFF. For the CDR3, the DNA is TGTGCCAGCAGAGGGACCGGGCGCTTAGCTTTCTTT.

The CDR3 DNA reads TGTGCCAGCAGTTACTCGTTCCGGGGCCACACTGAAGCTTTCTTT. It translates to CASSYSFRGHTEAFF. J is TRBJ1-1 and V is TRBV6-5, with D tentatively TRBD1 (5 bases). V shed 0 bases and J shed 3 bases, with 11 bases lying between them. From germline, CDR1 is MNHEY and CDR2 SVGAGI. This CDR3 is built from 15 residues.

CDR3 residues: CASSLVQGANRNKEETQYF. In nucleotides, the CDR3 is TGCGCCAGCAGCTTGGTACAGGGGGCGAATAGAAATAAAGAAGAGACCCAGTACTTC. The chain has TRBV5-1 and TRBJ2-5; TRBD1 aligns across 9 bases. The V segment lost 0 bases and the J segment 3 bases; nucleotides outside the gene matches: 15. The CDR3 loop spans 19 amino acids. Germline CDR1 and CDR2: SGHRS and YFSETQ.

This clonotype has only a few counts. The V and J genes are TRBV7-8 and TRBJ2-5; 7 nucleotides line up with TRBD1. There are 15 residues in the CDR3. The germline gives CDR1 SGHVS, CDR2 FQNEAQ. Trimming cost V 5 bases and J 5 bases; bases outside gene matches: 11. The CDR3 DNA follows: TGTGCCAGCAGCGGATGGGACAGTCGTTTGGAGACCCAGTACTTC. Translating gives CASSGWDSRLETQYF.

The CDR3 loop is CASTQVTPNYEQYF. DNA for the CDR3: TGTGCCAGCACTCAGGTGACGCCCAATTACGAGCAGTACTTC. This chain joins TRBV6-1 and TRBJ2-7; D is undetermined. Germline CDR1 reads MNHNS; CDR2 reads SASEGT. V lost 7 bases, J lost 4 bases, and 17 bases lay in between. The CDR3 has 14 amino acids.

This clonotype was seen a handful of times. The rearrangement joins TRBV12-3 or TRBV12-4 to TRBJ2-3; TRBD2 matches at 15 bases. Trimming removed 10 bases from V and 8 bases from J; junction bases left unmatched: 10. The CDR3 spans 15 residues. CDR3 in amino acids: CATLRTSGGDGTQYF. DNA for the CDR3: TGTGCCACCCTCAGGACTAGCGGGGGGGATGGTACGCAGTATTTT.

In DNA, the CDR3 is TGCAGTGCCCCCCGTGCGGCTAGCGGGGGGCTCATCACAGATACGCAGTATTTT. This translates into CSAPRAASGGLITDTQYF. The chain couples TRBV20-1 to TRBJ2-3, with 11 bases matching TRBD2. This CDR3 comprises 18 residues. Germline-derived CDR1 and CDR2 are DFQATT and SNEGSKA (reference sequence). The ends lost 6 bases at V and 2 bases at J; junction bases unmatched: 16.

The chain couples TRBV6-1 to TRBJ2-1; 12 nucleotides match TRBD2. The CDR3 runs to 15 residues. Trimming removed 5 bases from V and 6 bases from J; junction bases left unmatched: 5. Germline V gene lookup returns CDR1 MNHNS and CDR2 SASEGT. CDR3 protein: CASSLAGGLGNEQFF. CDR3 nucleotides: TGTGCCAGCAGTCTAGCGGGAGGGTTGGGCAATGAGCAGTTCTTC.

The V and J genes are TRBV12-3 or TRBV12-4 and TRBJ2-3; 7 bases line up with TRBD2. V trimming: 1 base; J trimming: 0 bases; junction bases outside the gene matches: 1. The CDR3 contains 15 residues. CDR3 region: CASSLGSGSTDTQYF. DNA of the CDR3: TGTGCCAGCAGTTTAGGTAGCGGGAGCACAGATACGCAGTATTTT.

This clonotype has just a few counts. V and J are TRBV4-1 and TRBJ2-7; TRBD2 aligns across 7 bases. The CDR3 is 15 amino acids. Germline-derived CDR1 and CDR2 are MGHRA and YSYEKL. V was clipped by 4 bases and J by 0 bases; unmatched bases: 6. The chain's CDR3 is CASSPRERGSYEQYF. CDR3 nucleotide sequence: TGCGCCAGCAGCCCTCGAGAGCGGGGCTCCTACGAGCAGTACTTC.

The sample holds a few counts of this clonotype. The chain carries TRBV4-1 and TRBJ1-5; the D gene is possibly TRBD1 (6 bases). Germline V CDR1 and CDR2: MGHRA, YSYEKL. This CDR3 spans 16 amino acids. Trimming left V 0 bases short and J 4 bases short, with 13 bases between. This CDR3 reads CASSQDIRTANQPQHF. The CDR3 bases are TGCGCCAGCAGCCAAGATATCCGGACAGCAAATCAGCCCCAGCATTTT.

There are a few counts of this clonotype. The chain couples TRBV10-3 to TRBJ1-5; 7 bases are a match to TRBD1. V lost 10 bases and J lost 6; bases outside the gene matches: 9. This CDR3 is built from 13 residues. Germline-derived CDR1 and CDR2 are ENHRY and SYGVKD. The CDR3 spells CASQGEGVQPQHF. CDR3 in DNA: TGTGCCAGCCAGGGGGAGGGGGTTCAGCCCCAGCATTTT.

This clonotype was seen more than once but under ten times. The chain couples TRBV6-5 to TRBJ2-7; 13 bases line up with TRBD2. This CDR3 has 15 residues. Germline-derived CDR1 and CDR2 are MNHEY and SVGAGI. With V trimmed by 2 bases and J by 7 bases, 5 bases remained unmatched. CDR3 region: CASSYRLAGGGEQYF. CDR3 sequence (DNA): TGTGCCAGCAGTTACAGACTAGCGGGGGGAGGTGAGCAGTACTTC.

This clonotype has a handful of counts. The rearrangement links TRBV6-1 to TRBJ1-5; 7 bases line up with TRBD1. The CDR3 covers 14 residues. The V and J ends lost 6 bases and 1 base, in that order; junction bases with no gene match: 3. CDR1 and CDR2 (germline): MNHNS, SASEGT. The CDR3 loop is CASRPGQSNQPQHF. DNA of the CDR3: TGTGCCAGCAGACCGGGACAGAGCAATCAGCCCCAGCATTTT.

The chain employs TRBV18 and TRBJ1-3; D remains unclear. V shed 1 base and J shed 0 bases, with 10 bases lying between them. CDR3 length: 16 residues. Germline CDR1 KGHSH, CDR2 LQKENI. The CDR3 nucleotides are TGTGCCAGCTCACCACGAGACGACGGCTCTGGAAACACCATATATTTT. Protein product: CASSPRDDGSGNTIYF.

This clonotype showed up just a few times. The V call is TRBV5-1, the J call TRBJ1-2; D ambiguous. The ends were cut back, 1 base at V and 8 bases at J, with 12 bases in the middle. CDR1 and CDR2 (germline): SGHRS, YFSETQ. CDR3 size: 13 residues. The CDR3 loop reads CASSLRDGFGYTF. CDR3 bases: TGCGCCAGCAGCTTGAGGGATGGGTTCGGCTACACCTTC. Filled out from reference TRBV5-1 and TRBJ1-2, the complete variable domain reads KAGVTQTPRYLIKTRGQQVTLSCSPISGHRSVSWYQQTPGQGLQFLFEYFSETQRNKGNFPGRFSGRQFSNSRSEMNVSTLELGDSALYLCASSLRDGFGYTFGSGTRLTVV.

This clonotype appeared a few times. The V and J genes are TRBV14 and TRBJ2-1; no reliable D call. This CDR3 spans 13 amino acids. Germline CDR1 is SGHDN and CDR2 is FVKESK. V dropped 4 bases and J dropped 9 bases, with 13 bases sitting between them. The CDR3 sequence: CASSLPGPPEQFF. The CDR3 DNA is TGTGCCAGCAGCCTACCTGGACCCCCTGAGCAGTTCTTC.

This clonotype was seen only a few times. Here the CDR3 DNA reads TGTGCCAGCAGCTTGGCCCGGGACAGACCCTACGAGCAGTACTTC. Its translation: CASSLARDRPYEQYF. The V gene is TRBV5-5, the J gene TRBJ2-7, with 7 bases that match TRBD1. The CDR3 is made up of 15 amino acids. V shed 0 bases and J 2 bases; nucleotides not matched to a gene: 5. Germline values: CDR1 SGHKS, CDR2 YYEKEE (reference sequence). The full variable domain, in which reference TRBV5-5 and TRBJ2-7 provide the parts outside the CDR3, is DAGVTQSPTHLIKTRGQQVTLRCSPISGHKSVSWYQQVLGQGPQFIFQYYEKEERGRGNFPDRFSARQFPNYSSELNVNALLLGDSALYLCASSLARDRPYEQYFGPGTRLTVT.

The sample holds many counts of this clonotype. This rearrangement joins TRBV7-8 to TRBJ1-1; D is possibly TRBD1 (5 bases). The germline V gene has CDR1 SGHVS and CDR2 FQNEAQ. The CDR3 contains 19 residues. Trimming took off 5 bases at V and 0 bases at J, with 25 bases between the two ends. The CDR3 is CASSPRPGPELSMNTEAFF. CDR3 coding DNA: TGTGCCAGCAGCCCACGACCGGGACCGGAACTTTCCATGAACACTGAAGCTTTCTTT.